This T cell receptor beta chain derives from a study of regulatory T cells in long-lasting Graves disease. Whole-study context: Prior antithyroid drug treatment in newly diagnosed Graves' patients lasted under 3 months.

Deletions cut 2 bases from V and 0 bases from J, with 14 bases between. CDR1 is ENHRY and CDR2 is SYGVKD in the germline V gene. This CDR3 region has 16 residues. This clonotype was recorded a few times. Time point specified: newly diagnosed GD, antithyroid drugs for less than 3 months. PBMCs provided the RNA from which the TCR library was made. Investigators prepared the TCR beta libraries by applying iRepertoire HTBI primers and Arm-PCR of CDR3 regions. TCRdb used MiXCR to reprocess the multiplex PCR reads, holding one entry per CDR3 protein. The data hold roughly 350,000 distinct CDR3 sequences, with roughly 15% observed a single time. This sample also belongs to another study, concerning T cells in Graves' hyperthyroidism and ophthalmopathy. This second study notes: The TCR CDR3 was amplified in a first-round RT-PCR using the HTBI primer set. Most thyroid clonotypes with frequency above 0.001 were detected in blood.

This receptor was obtained from a woman younger than 35 with Graves disease. The chain carries TRBV10-3 and TRBJ2-7; D may be TRBD1 (5 bases). The sample here was peripheral blood mononuclear cells (PBMCs), taken at new diagnosis, from a patient treated with antithyroid drugs. CDR3 sequence reads: CAISEPNRLLSYEQYF. The CDR3 bases are TGTGCCATCAGTGAGCCAAACAGGCTCCTCTCCTACGAGCAGTACTTC.